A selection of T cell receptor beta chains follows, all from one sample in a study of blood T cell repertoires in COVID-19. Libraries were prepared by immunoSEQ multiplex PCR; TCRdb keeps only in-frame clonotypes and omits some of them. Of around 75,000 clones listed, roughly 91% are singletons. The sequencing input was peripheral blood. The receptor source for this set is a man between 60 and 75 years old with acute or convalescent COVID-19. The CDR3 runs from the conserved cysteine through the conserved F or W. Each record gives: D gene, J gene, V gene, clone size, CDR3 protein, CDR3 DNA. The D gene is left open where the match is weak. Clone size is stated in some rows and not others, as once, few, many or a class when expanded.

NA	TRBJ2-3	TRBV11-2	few	CASSLERGNTDTQYF	TGTGCCAGCAGCTTAGAGCGGGGAAACACAGATACGCAGTATTTT
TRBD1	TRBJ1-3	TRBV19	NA	CASSIFIGQGASGNTIYF	TGTGCCAGTAGTATTTTTATTGGACAGGGGGCCTCTGGAAACACCATATATTTT
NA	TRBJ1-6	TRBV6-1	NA	CASSDGAGESPLHF	TGTGCCAGCAGTGACGGCGCAGGGGAATCACCCCTCCACTTT
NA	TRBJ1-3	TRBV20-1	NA	CSASLTAGNTIYF	TGCAGTGCTAGTTTAACGGCTGGAAACACCATATATTTT
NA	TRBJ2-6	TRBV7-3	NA	CASSSQGPGANVLTF	TGTGCCAGCAGCTCTCAGGGCCCCGGGGCCAACGTCCTGACTTTC
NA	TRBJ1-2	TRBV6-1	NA	CASSDREYYGYTF	TGTGCCAGCAGTGACCGGGAGTACTATGGCTACACCTTC
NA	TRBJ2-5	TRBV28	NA	CASTMGGQKETQYF	TGTGCCAGCACCATGGGGGGGCAAAAAGAGACCCAGTACTTC
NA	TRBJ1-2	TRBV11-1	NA	CASSSRKGLPYGYTF	TGTGCCAGCAGCTCCCGGAAGGGGCTACCTTATGGCTACACCTTC
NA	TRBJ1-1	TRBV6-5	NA	CASSYGQPNTEAFF	TGTGCCAGCAGTTACGGACAGCCCAACACTGAAGCTTTCTTT
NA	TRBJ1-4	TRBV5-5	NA	CASSSGLANEKLFF	TGTGCCAGCAGCTCGGGACTGGCTAATGAAAAACTGTTTTTT
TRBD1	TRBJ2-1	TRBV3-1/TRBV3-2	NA	CASSQGLIGQGSMNEQFF	TGTGCCAGCAGCCAAGGCTTAATTGGACAGGGGAGTATGAATGAGCAGTTCTTC
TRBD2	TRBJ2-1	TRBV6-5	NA	CASRPGTSGEQFF	TGTGCCAGCAGACCCGGGACTAGTGGTGAGCAGTTCTTC
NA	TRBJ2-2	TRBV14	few	CASSHRALNRVTGELFF	TGTGCCAGCAGCCATAGAGCCCTGAACCGGGTGACCGGGGAGCTGTTTTTT
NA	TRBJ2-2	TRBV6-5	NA	CASRRGDLNTGELFF	TGTGCCAGCAGACGCGGGGACTTGAACACCGGGGAGCTGTTTTTT
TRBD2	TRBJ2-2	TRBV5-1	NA	CASSPWTSVLLPGGELFF	TGCGCCAGCAGCCCATGGACTAGCGTCCTTCTTCCCGGCGGGGAGCTGTTTTTT
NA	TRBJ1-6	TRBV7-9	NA	CASSSLPGGEDSPLHF	TGTGCCAGCAGCTCGCTACCGGGGGGAGAGGATTCACCCCTCCACTTT
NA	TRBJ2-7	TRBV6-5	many	CASSHNGASEQYF	TGTGCCAGCAGCCACAACGGAGCAAGCGAGCAGTACTTC
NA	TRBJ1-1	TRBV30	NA	CAWSVRENTEAFF	TGTGCCTGGAGTGTACGGGAGAACACTGAAGCTTTCTTT
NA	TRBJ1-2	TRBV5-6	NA	CASSFAGLGGYTF	TGTGCCAGCAGCTTTGCCGGGTTGGGTGGCTACACCTTC
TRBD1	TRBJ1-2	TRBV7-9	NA	CASSPTGGEGGYTF	TGTGCCAGCAGCCCAACAGGGGGCGAAGGTGGCTACACCTTC
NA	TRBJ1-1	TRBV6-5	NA	CASTAVMNTEAFF	TGTGCCAGCACGGCGGTAATGAACACTGAAGCTTTCTTT
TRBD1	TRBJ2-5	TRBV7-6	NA	CASSPWTGRAQETQYF	TGTGCCAGCAGCCCGTGGACAGGGAGAGCCCAAGAGACCCAGTACTTC
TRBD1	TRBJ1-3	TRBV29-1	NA	CSVDGTVSGNTIYF	TGCAGCGTTGATGGGACAGTCTCTGGAAACACCATATATTTT
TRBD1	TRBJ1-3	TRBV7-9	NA	CASSPRQGRSGNTIYF	TGTGCCAGCAGCCCACGACAGGGTCGATCAGGAAACACCATATATTTT
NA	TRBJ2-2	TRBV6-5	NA	CASSVTGELFF	TGTGCCTCAAGCGTGACCGGGGAGCTGTTTTTT
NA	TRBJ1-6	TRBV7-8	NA	CASSLFRVLGSPLHF	TGTGCCAGCAGCCTATTCAGGGTGCTAGGTTCACCCCTCCACTTT
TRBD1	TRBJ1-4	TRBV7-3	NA	CASSGDRGSLDEKLFF	TGTGCCAGCAGCGGGGACAGGGGATCGTTAGACGAAAAACTGTTTTTT
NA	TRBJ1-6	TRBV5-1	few	CASSLESSYNSPLHF	TGCGCCAGCAGCCTAGAGAGCTCCTATAATTCACCCCTCCACTTT
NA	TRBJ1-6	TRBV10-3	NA	CATSNRESSYNSPLHF	TGTGCCACTAGTAACAGGGAGAGCTCCTATAATTCACCCCTCCACTTT
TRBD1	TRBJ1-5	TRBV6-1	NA	CASSACGGGTGDQPQHF	TGTGCCAGCAGTGCCTGCGGGGGGGGGACAGGGGATCAGCCCCAGCATTTT
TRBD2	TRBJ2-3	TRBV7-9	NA	CASSPRLASDTQYF	TGTGCCAGCAGCCCCAGACTAGCGTCAGATACGCAGTATTTT